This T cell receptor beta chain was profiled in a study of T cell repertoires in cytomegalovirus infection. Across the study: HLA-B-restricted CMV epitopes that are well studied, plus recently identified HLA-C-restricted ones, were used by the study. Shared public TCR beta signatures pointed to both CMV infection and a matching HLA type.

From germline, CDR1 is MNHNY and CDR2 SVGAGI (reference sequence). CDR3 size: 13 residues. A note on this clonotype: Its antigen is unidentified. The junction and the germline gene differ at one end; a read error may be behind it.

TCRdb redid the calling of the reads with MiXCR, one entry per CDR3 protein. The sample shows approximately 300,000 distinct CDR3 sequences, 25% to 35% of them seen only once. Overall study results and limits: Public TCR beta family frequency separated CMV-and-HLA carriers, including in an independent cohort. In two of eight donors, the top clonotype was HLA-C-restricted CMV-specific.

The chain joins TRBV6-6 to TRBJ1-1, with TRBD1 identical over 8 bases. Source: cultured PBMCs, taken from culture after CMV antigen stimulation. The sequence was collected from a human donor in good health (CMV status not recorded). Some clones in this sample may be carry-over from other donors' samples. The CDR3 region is CASSDSGTGKAFF. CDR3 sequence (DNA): TGTGCCAGCAGTGACTCCGGGACAGGTAAAGCTTTCTTT.